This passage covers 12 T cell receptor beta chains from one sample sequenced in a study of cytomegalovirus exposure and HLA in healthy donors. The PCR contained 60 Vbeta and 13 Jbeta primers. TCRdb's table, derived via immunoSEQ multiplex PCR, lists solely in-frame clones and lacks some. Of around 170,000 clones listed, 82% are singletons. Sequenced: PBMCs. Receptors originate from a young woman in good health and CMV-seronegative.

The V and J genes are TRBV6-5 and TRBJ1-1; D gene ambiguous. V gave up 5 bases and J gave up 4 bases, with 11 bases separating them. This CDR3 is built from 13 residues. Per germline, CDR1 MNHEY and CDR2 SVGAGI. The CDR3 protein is CASSAGEGTEAFF. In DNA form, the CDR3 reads TGTGCCAGCAGTGCCGGGGAGGGCACTGAAGCTTTCTTT.

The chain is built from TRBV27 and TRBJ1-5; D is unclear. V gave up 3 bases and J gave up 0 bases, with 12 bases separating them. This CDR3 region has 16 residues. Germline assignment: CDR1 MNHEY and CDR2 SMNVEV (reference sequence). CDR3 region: CASSFLGDYSNQPQHF. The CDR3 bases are TGTGCCAGCAGTTTCCTCGGGGATTATAGCAATCAGCCCCAGCATTTT.

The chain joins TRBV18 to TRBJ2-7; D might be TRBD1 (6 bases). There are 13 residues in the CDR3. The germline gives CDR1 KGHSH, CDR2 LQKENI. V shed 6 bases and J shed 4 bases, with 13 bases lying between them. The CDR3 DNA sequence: TGTGCCAGCTCGGATAAACAGGGTTACGAGCAGTACTTC. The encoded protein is CASSDKQGYEQYF.

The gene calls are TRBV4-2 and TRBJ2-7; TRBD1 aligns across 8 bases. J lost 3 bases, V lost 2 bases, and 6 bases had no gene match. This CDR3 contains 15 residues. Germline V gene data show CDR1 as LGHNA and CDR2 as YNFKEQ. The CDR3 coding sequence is TGTGCCAGCAGCCAACCGGGACAGGAGAACTACGAGCAGTACTTC. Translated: CASSQPGQENYEQYF.

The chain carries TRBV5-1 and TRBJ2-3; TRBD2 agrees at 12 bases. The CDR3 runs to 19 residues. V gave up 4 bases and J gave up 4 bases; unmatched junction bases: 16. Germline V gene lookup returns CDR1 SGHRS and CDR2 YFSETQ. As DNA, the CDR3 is TGCGCCAGCAGCGCAGGAAGACTAGCGGGAGACTCCCCCGCAGATACGCAGTATTTT. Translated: CASSAGRLAGDSPADTQYF.

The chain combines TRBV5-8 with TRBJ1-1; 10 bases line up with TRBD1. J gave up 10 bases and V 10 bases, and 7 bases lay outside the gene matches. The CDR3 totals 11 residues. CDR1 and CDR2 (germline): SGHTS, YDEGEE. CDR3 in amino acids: CALGQGTLAFF. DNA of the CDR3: TGTGCCCTGGGACAGGGGACGTTAGCTTTCTTT. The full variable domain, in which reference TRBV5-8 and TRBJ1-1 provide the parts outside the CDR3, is EAGVTQSPTHLIKTRGQQATLRCSPISGHTSVYWYQQALGLGLQFLLWYDEGEERNRGNFPPRFSGRQFPNYSSELNVNALELEDSALYLCALGQGTLAFFGQGTRLTVV.

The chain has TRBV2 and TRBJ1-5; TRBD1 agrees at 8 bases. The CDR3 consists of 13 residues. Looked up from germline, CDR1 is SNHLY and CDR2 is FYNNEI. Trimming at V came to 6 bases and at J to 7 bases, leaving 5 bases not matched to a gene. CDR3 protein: CASRDRGRQPQHF. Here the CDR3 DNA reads TGTGCCAGCAGAGACAGGGGACGGCAGCCCCAGCATTTT.

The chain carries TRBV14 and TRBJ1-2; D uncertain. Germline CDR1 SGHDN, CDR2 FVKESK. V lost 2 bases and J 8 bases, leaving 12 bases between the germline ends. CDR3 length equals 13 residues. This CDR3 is CASSQTLRSGYTF. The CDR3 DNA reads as TGTGCCAGCAGCCAAACCCTGCGGAGCGGCTACACCTTC. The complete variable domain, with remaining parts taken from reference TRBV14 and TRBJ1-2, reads EAGVTQFPSHSVIEKGQTVTLRCDPISGHDNLYWYRRVMGKEIKFLLHFVKESKQDESGMPNNRFLAERTGGTYSTLKVQPAELEDSGVYFCASSQTLRSGYTFGSGTRLTVV.

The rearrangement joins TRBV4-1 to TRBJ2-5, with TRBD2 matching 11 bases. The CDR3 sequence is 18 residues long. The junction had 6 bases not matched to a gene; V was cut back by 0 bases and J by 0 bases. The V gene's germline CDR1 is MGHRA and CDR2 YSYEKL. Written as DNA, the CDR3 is TGCGCCAGCAGCCAAGAAGCGCTAGCGGGGGGATACCAAGAGACCCAGTACTTC. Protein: CASSQEALAGGYQETQYF.

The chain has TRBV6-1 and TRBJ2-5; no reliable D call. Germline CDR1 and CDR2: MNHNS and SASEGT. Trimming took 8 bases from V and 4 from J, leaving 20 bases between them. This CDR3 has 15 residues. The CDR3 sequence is CASAPRPEMPETQYF. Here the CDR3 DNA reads TGTGCCAGCGCCCCTCGTCCGGAGATGCCAGAGACCCAGTACTTC.

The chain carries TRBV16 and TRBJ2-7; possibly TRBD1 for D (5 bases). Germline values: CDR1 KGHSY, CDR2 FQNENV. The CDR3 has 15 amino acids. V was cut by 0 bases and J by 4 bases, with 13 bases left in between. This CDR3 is CASSQSPGLEYEQYF. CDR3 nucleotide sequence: TGTGCCAGCAGCCAATCTCCAGGGCTCGAATACGAGCAGTACTTC. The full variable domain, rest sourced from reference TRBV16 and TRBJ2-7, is GEEVAQTPKHLVRGEGQKAKLYCAPIKGHSYVFWYQQVLKNEFKFLISFQNENVFDETGMPKERFSAKCLPNSPCSLEIQATKLEDSAVYFCASSQSPGLEYEQYFGPGTRLTVT.

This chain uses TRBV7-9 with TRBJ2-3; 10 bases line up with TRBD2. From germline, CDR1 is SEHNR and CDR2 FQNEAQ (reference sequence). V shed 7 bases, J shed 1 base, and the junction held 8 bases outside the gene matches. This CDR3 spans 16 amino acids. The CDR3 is CASISLGTSGTDTQYF. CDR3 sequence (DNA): TGTGCCAGCATCTCGCTCGGGACTAGCGGCACAGATACGCAGTATTTT. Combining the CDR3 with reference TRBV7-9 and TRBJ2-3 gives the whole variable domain DTGVSQNPRHKITKRGQNVTFRCDPISEHNRLYWYRQTLGQGPEFLTYFQNEAQLEKSRLLSDRFSAERPKGSFSTLEIQRTEQGDSAMYLCASISLGTSGTDTQYFGPGTRLTVL.